Each of the 2 T cell receptor beta chains below was sequenced from the same sample in a study of human T cells and chemical hapten exposure. TCRdb redid the calling of the RACE reads with MiXCR, one entry per CDR3 protein. Of roughly 24,000 distinct CDR3 sequences in the sample, 8.5% to 9.5% were seen once. Time point described: patch test 2, 6 weeks after DPC sensitization. As for treatment: therapeutic diphenylcyclopropenone sensitization with weekly scalp DPC. This specimen was whole blood, taken in connection with sensitization to the hapten diphenylcyclopropenone (DPC). These receptors all come from a man aged 25 to 40 with alopecia areata. Some clones in this sample may be carry-over from other donors' samples.

The table lists this clonotype with a few counts. V and J are TRBV5-4 and TRBJ2-3, with 7 bases matching TRBD1. Germline loops: CDR1 SGHNT, CDR2 YYREEE (reference sequence). The V gene end was trimmed by 4 bases and the J gene end by 6 bases; junction bases not matched to a gene: 5. The CDR3 runs to 13 residues. The CDR3 reads CASSTRDSDTQYF. The DNA of the CDR3 is TGTGCCAGCAGCACAAGGGACAGCGATACGCAGTATTTT.

This clonotype was counted many times. The chain employs TRBV11-2 and TRBJ1-1, with D unclear. The CDR3 totals 11 residues. Per germline, CDR1 SGHAT and CDR2 FQNNGV. Trimming shortened V by 0 bases and J by 6 bases, and 2 bases separated the two germline ends. The CDR3, as DNA: TGTGCCAGCAGCTTAGAGGCTGAAGCTTTCTTT. This translates into CASSLEAEAFF.